Following are 27 T cell receptor beta chains from one sample sequenced in a study of blood T cell repertoires in COVID-19. TCRdb's copy holds only in-frame clones and misses some; the assay was immunoSEQ multiplex PCR. The sample shows 250,000 to 300,000 clones, 89% of them seen only once. What was sequenced was PBMCs or T cells enriched from blood (not recorded which). Source of these receptors: a woman aged 40 to 50 who had recovered from COVID-19.

The chain links TRBV24-1 to TRBJ2-1; TRBD2 matches at 14 bases. The CDR3 length is 13 residues. The germline V gene has CDR1 KGHDR and CDR2 SFDVKD. CDR3 loop: CAAGTSGRNEQFF. The DNA of the CDR3 is TGTGCGGCGGGGACTAGCGGGAGAAATGAGCAGTTCTTC.

This chain joins TRBV4-1 and TRBJ2-7; perhaps TRBD2 as D (5 bases). CDR1 is MGHRA and CDR2 is YSYEKL in the germline V gene. V was shortened by 4 bases and J by 3 bases, with 10 bases between the two germline ends. This CDR3 has 13 residues. CDR3 in DNA: TGCGCCAGCAGCCCTATTGCGGGCTACGAGCAGTACTTC. The encoded protein is CASSPIAGYEQYF.

This clone was picked up one time. The V call is TRBV30, the J call TRBJ2-1, with 14 bases that match TRBD2. The CDR3 is 15 amino acids. From germline, CDR1 is GTSNPN and CDR2 SVGIG (reference sequence). V dropped 3 bases and J dropped 13; count of bases not matched to a gene: 11. The CDR3 DNA sequence: TGTGCCTGGAGCTCGACGGGACTAGCGGGAGAGTTCCAGTTCTTC. It specifies CAWSSTGLAGEFQFF.

The chain has TRBV7-9 and TRBJ1-1; 9 bases line up with TRBD1. The V segment lost 5 bases and the J segment 4 bases; nucleotides outside the gene matches: 11. CDR3 length equals 16 residues. The germline V gene has CDR1 SEHNR and CDR2 FQNEAQ (reference sequence). In DNA form, the CDR3 reads TGTGCCAGCAGCGAAAGGACAGGGGCTTCCGGCACTGAAGCTTTCTTT. It codes for CASSERTGASGTEAFF. The whole variable domain, filled in from reference TRBV7-9 and TRBJ1-1, reads DTGVSQNPRHKITKRGQNVTFRCDPISEHNRLYWYRQTLGQGPEFLTYFQNEAQLEKSRLLSDRFSAERPKGSFSTLEIQRTEQGDSAMYLCASSERTGASGTEAFFGQGTRLTVV.

This clone appeared a few times. The rearrangement uses TRBV20-1 and TRBJ2-1, with D possibly being TRBD2 (5 bases). Trimming pared 8 bases from V and 7 bases from J, leaving 24 bases between. Germline V gives CDR1 DFQATT, CDR2 SNEGSKA (reference sequence). The CDR3 covers 15 residues. CDR3 in DNA: TGCAGTTCAAGTGCAACGCCCGGGATTAGTAATGAGCAGTTCTTC. It translates to CSSSATPGISNEQFF.

The chain is built from TRBV18 and TRBJ1-5, with 7 bases that match TRBD1. With 6 bases clipped from V and 5 bases from J, the junction kept 4 bases outside the gene matches. CDR1 KGHSH and CDR2 LQKENI come from the germline V gene. The CDR3 contains 13 residues. CDR3 sequence: CASSPDRDQPQHF. DNA of the CDR3: TGTGCCAGCTCCCCCGACAGGGATCAGCCCCAGCATTTT.

This rearrangement joins TRBV29-1 to TRBJ2-7, with 8 bases lining up with TRBD2. The V and J ends lost 5 bases and 4 bases, in that order; junction bases with no gene match: 7. Germline V gene sequence: CDR1 SQVTM, CDR2 ANQGSEA. This CDR3 is 13 amino acids long. The CDR3 DNA is TGCAGCGTTAAGAAGGGACTAGAATACGAGCAGTACTTC. Its translation: CSVKKGLEYEQYF.

The rearrangement links TRBV19 to TRBJ2-7; perhaps TRBD2 as D (7 bases). Trimming cost V 5 bases and J 3 bases, with 11 bases left between them. Germline V gene lookup returns CDR1 LNHDA and CDR2 SQIVND (reference sequence). The CDR3 runs to 13 residues. The CDR3 spells CASSWEGGYEQYF. The DNA for the CDR3 is TGTGCCAGTAGTTGGGAGGGGGGCTACGAGCAGTACTTC.

This clone was detected once. This chain links TRBV9 with TRBJ1-6; 7 bases match TRBD1. There are 16 residues in the CDR3. V lost 3 bases to trimming and J lost 3 bases; unmatched junction nucleotides: 6. Germline loops: CDR1 SGDLS, CDR2 YYNGEE. The CDR3 spells CASSEQGWNYNSPLHF. The CDR3 DNA reads TGTGCCAGCAGCGAACAGGGGTGGAACTATAATTCACCCCTCCACTTT.

The rearrangement joins TRBV5-1 to TRBJ1-2, with D perhaps matching TRBD1 (6 bases). The germline V gene encodes CDR1 SGHRS and CDR2 YFSETQ. V shed 3 bases and J shed 8 bases, with 14 bases lying between them. CDR3 length equals 13 residues. In nucleotides, the CDR3 is TGCGCCAGCAGCTCCGGGGGGCTCAGGGGCTACACCTTC. The encoded protein is CASSSGGLRGYTF.

In DNA form, the CDR3 reads TGTGCCAGTAGTAGGGGACTAGCGGGGGGCCACCAAGAGACCCAGTACTTC. This codes for CASSRGLAGGHQETQYF. The V gene is TRBV19, the J gene TRBJ2-5; TRBD2 aligns across 15 bases. V shed 4 bases, J shed 0 bases, and the junction held 3 bases outside the gene matches. Looked up from germline, CDR1 is LNHDA and CDR2 is SQIVND (reference sequence). The CDR3 totals 17 residues.

The chain combines TRBV3-1 (or the pseudogene TRBV3-2) with TRBJ2-7, with D uncertain. The CDR3 is 13 amino acids. Between the trimmed V and J ends, which lost 1 base and 6 bases, there was a span of 10 bases. Germline CDR1 and CDR2: LGHDT and YNNKEL (reference sequence). The CDR3 protein is CASSQGSTVEQYF. The DNA of the CDR3 is TGTGCCAGCAGCCAAGGATCTACTGTCGAGCAGTACTTC.

The chain couples TRBV4-1 to TRBJ2-4; 9 bases are a match to TRBD1. The CDR3 totals 16 residues. Germline CDR1 reads MGHRA; CDR2 reads YSYEKL. V shed 6 bases, J shed 1 base, and the junction held 7 bases outside the gene matches. CDR3 in DNA: TGCGCCAGCAGTCGGGTCGGACAGGGGGCCAAAAACATTCAGTACTTC. Protein sequence: CASSRVGQGAKNIQYF.

The V call is TRBV15, the J call TRBJ2-1; D gene uncertain. There are 16 residues in the CDR3. Deletions cut 1 base from V and 9 bases from J, with 19 bases between. The germline gives CDR1 LNHNV, CDR2 YYDKDF (reference sequence). CDR3 residues: CATSRGSRNIDGEQFF. The CDR3 DNA sequence: TGTGCCACCAGCAGAGGGTCTAGGAACATTGATGGTGAGCAGTTCTTC.

J is TRBJ2-3 and V is TRBV30, with 10 bases lining up with TRBD2. Unmatched junction bases numbered 7, after V lost 2 bases and J lost 2 bases. The CDR3 is 16 residues long. From germline, CDR1 is GTSNPN and CDR2 SVGIG (reference sequence). CDR3 coding DNA: TGTGCCTGGAGTTTTGAGCGGGGGGGTTCCACAGATACGCAGTATTTT. Translating it yields CAWSFERGGSTDTQYF. Full variable domain (rest looked up from reference TRBV30 and TRBJ2-3): SQTIHQWPATLVQPVGSPLSLECTVEGTSNPNLYWYRQAAGRGLQLLFYSVGIGQISSEVPQNLSASRPQDRQFILSSKKLLLSDSGFYLCAWSFERGGSTDTQYFGPGTRLTVL.

This chain joins TRBV2 and TRBJ1-4; D is unresolved. The ends were cut back, 7 bases at V and 10 bases at J, with 10 bases in the middle. The CDR3 is 11 amino acids. The germline V gene has CDR1 SNHLY and CDR2 FYNNEI. DNA of the CDR3: TGTGCCAGCACCAGAGGCGGAAAACTGTTTTTT. Its protein is CASTRGGKLFF.

The V and J genes are TRBV5-6 and TRBJ2-2; D is undetermined. The CDR3 has 13 residues. V was pared by 4 bases and J by 8 bases, with 12 bases between. In germline, CDR1 is SGHDT, CDR2 YYEEEE. This CDR3 reads CASSRRRAGELFF. The CDR3 DNA follows: TGTGCCAGCAGCCGACGCCGAGCGGGGGAGCTGTTTTTT.

In DNA form, the CDR3 reads TGCGCCAGCAGCCAAGAGAGGGTAGGGAGGATCCGGTATGGCTACACCTTC. Encoded protein: CASSQERVGRIRYGYTF. The genes are TRBV4-3 and TRBJ1-2; D gene ambiguous. Trimming took off 0 bases at V and 5 bases at J, with 19 bases between the two ends. The CDR3 runs 17 residues. CDR1 LGHNA and CDR2 YSLEER come from the germline V gene.

The CDR3 region has the DNA TGTGCCAGCACTTCAACCTTGGGGAGAGCCAAAAACATTCAGTACTTC. It translates to CASTSTLGRAKNIQYF. The rearrangement uses TRBV27 and TRBJ2-4, with D tentatively TRBD2 (5 bases). The CDR3 is made up of 16 amino acids. Germline values: CDR1 MNHEY, CDR2 SMNVEV (reference sequence). Deletions cut 7 bases from V and 0 bases from J, with 16 bases between.

This rearrangement joins TRBV27 to TRBJ2-7; D is possibly TRBD1 (7 bases). Germline V gene lookup returns CDR1 MNHEY and CDR2 SMNVEV (reference sequence). The V gene lost 6 bases and the J gene lost 2 bases, with 14 bases spanning the gap. The CDR3 spans 14 residues. The CDR3 DNA is TGTGCCAGCAGCCCCGCGGGACAGCCCTACGAGCAGTACTTC. Translating it yields CASSPAGQPYEQYF.

The CDR3 loop is CASSLEGTAFEAFF. The CDR3 DNA reads TGTGCCAGCAGCTTAGAAGGGACAGCGTTTGAAGCTTTCTTT. The genes are TRBV7-9 and TRBJ1-1, with 7 bases lining up with TRBD1. The CDR3 runs to 14 residues. Looked up from germline, CDR1 is SEHNR and CDR2 is FQNEAQ (reference sequence). J was trimmed by 7 bases and V by 1 base; bases with no gene match: 6.

The J gene is TRBJ2-3, the V gene TRBV19; 9 nucleotides agree with TRBD2. V dropped 3 bases and J dropped 9; count of bases not matched to a gene: 10. This CDR3 comprises 15 residues. CDR1 is LNHDA and CDR2 is SQIVND in the germline V gene (reference sequence). CDR3 nucleotide sequence: TGTGCCAGTAGTATTGTCCTAGCGGGGTCGCGAACGCAGTATTTT. Its translation is CASSIVLAGSRTQYF.

In its sample, this clone was seen once. V usage is TRBV7-3 and J usage is TRBJ1-1, with D uncertain. There are 13 residues in the CDR3. Trimming left V 3 bases short and J 4 bases short, with 9 bases between. Per germline, CDR1 SGHTA and CDR2 FQGTGA. The CDR3 DNA sequence: TGTGCCAGCAGCTTTCCCGGGTCCACTGAAGCTTTCTTT. As protein: CASSFPGSTEAFF.

DNA for the CDR3: TGTGCCAGCAGTCACAGGGGTAAGACCCAGTACTTC. Encoded protein: CASSHRGKTQYF. The chain carries TRBV6-5 and TRBJ2-5, with 7 bases identical to TRBD1. Germline loops: CDR1 MNHEY, CDR2 SVGAGI. This CDR3 contains 12 residues. The ends lost 5 bases at V and 6 bases at J; junction bases unmatched: 3.

CDR3 sequence reads: CASSELAGADTQYF. Written as DNA, the CDR3 is TGTGCCAGCAGTGAACTAGCGGGGGCAGATACGCAGTATTTT. V gene TRBV2 combines with J gene TRBJ2-3; TRBD2 matches at 10 bases. Looked up from germline, CDR1 is SNHLY and CDR2 is FYNNEI. V gave up 2 bases and J gave up 4 bases; unmatched junction bases: 0. The CDR3 runs to 14 residues.

The J gene is TRBJ2-5, the V gene TRBV18, with D possibly TRBD2 on 5 matching bases. The CDR3 consists of 15 residues. The ends were cut back, 1 base at V and 5 bases at J, with 14 bases in the middle. From germline, CDR1 is KGHSH and CDR2 LQKENI. Written as DNA, the CDR3 is TGTGCCAGCTCACCACTGGTACGGGGTACGGAGACCCAGTACTTC. It yields the protein CASSPLVRGTETQYF.

J is TRBJ1-1 and V is TRBV24-1; 8 bases are a match to TRBD1. The germline CDR1 and CDR2 sequences are KGHDR and SFDVKD. J lost 8 bases, V lost 3 bases, and 1 base had no gene match. The CDR3 consists of 12 residues. The CDR3 loop is CATSDRTGEAFF. The DNA for the CDR3 is TGTGCCACCAGTGATCGGACAGGGGAAGCTTTCTTT.